This is a list of T cell receptor beta chains from one sample in a study of T-cell memory formation after mild COVID-19. Via MiXCR, TCRdb re-called the 5' RACE reads, giving one row per CDR3 protein. The data show 550,000 to 650,000 distinct CDR3 sequences, with approximately 15% seen just once and about 8.1% held by the top ten. Sequenced: PBMCs or a T cell subset sorted from them (not recorded which). The receptors derive from an adult woman who had mild COVID-19 (a few samples of this study predate the infection). Cell type and time point are not known. CDR3s include the opening cysteine and the closing phenylalanine or tryptophan. Fields, in order: V gene, J gene, clone size, D gene, CDR3 DNA, CDR3 protein. A D gene is named only where the DNA matches it firmly. Size tells how often a clone was seen (once, few, many) or the class of an expanded clone, and some rows leave it out.

v_call: TRBV4-1; j_call: TRBJ2-2; clone_size: -; d_call: TRBD2; cdr3_nt: TGCGCCAGCAGCCAATCCCGGACTAGCGGGGCGAACACCGGGGAGCTGTTTTTT; cdr3_aa: CASSQSRTSGANTGELFF
v_call: TRBV18; j_call: TRBJ2-3; clone_size: -; d_call: TRBD2; cdr3_nt: TGTGCCAGCTCGCATAGACTAGCCCACAGCACAGATACGCAGTATTTT; cdr3_aa: CASSHRLAHSTDTQYF
v_call: TRBV5-1; j_call: TRBJ2-7; clone_size: -; d_call: TRBD2; cdr3_nt: TGCGCCAGCAGCTGGCTAGCGGGGGATGACGAGCAGTACTTC; cdr3_aa: CASSWLAGDDEQYF
v_call: TRBV4-1; j_call: TRBJ2-3; clone_size: few; d_call: -; cdr3_nt: TGCGCCAGCAGCCCGCGCACCTTATCTAGCACAGATACGCAGTATTTT; cdr3_aa: CASSPRTLSSTDTQYF
v_call: TRBV15; j_call: TRBJ2-1; clone_size: -; d_call: -; cdr3_nt: TGTGCCACCAGGGGAATCCCGAGCTCCTACAATGAGCAGTTCTTC; cdr3_aa: CATRGIPSSYNEQFF
v_call: TRBV9; j_call: TRBJ2-5; clone_size: -; d_call: TRBD1; cdr3_nt: TGTGCCAGCAGCTTTACGACAGGGGGCTGGGGAGAGACCCAGTACTTC; cdr3_aa: CASSFTTGGWGETQYF
v_call: TRBV20-1; j_call: TRBJ1-1; clone_size: -; d_call: -; cdr3_nt: TGCAGTGCTAGTTTCTTAGGAGGAGCTTTCTTT; cdr3_aa: CSASFLGGAFF
v_call: TRBV20-1; j_call: TRBJ1-6; clone_size: -; d_call: -; cdr3_nt: TGCAGTGCCGGGGGGGGGTTTTCGGATTCACCCCTCCACTTT; cdr3_aa: CSAGGGFSDSPLHF
v_call: TRBV5-1; j_call: TRBJ2-6; clone_size: -; d_call: TRBD2; cdr3_nt: TGCGCCAGCAGCTCCGGGACTAGCGCACGCTCTGGGGCCAACGTCCTGACTTTC; cdr3_aa: CASSSGTSARSGANVLTF
v_call: TRBV12-3/TRBV12-4; j_call: TRBJ2-1; clone_size: -; d_call: -; cdr3_nt: TGTGCCAGCAGTCCCGGGGCAGGTCTGCAGTTCTTC; cdr3_aa: CASSPGAGLQFF
v_call: TRBV20-1; j_call: TRBJ2-2; clone_size: many; d_call: TRBD1; cdr3_nt: TGCAGTGCTAGAGGCACAGGGGCGCTGACCGGGGAGCTGTTTTTT; cdr3_aa: CSARGTGALTGELFF
v_call: TRBV7-9; j_call: TRBJ2-2; clone_size: -; d_call: -; cdr3_nt: TGTGCCAGCAGCCAGACGCGGGAGCTGTTTTTT; cdr3_aa: CASSQTRELFF
v_call: TRBV20-1; j_call: TRBJ2-3; clone_size: -; d_call: -; cdr3_nt: TGCAGTGCTACGGGGGGCAGCACAGATACGCAGTATTTT; cdr3_aa: CSATGGSTDTQYF
v_call: TRBV24-1; j_call: TRBJ1-5; clone_size: few; d_call: -; cdr3_nt: TGTGCCACCAGTGAAACACGACGCCAGCCCCAGCATTTT; cdr3_aa: CATSETRRQPQHF
v_call: TRBV9; j_call: TRBJ1-4; clone_size: -; d_call: -; cdr3_nt: TGTGCCAGCAGCGTAGAACCCCAGGGCCCTCGGATGTTTTTT; cdr3_aa: CASSVEPQGPRMFF
v_call: TRBV13; j_call: TRBJ2-5; clone_size: -; d_call: TRBD2; cdr3_nt: TGTGCCAGCAGCTTAACGCTAGCGGGAGACGAAGAGACCCAGTACTTC; cdr3_aa: CASSLTLAGDEETQYF
v_call: TRBV5-1; j_call: TRBJ2-7; clone_size: -; d_call: -; cdr3_nt: TGCGCCAGCAGCGCCATCGGACAGCGCTACGAGCAGTACTTC; cdr3_aa: CASSAIGQRYEQYF
v_call: TRBV12-3/TRBV12-4; j_call: TRBJ2-5; clone_size: -; d_call: -; cdr3_nt: TGTGCCAGCAGTTTAGAAGGGACGACCCAGTACTTC; cdr3_aa: CASSLEGTTQYF
v_call: TRBV15; j_call: TRBJ1-2; clone_size: few; d_call: -; cdr3_nt: TGTGCCACCAGCAGAGGAAGGGATGGCTACACCTTC; cdr3_aa: CATSRGRDGYTF
v_call: TRBV3-1; j_call: TRBJ1-1; clone_size: -; d_call: -; cdr3_nt: TGTGCCAGCAGCCAAGATCTACAGTTGAACACTGAAGCTTTCTTT; cdr3_aa: CASSQDLQLNTEAFF
v_call: TRBV29-1; j_call: TRBJ1-2; clone_size: -; d_call: -; cdr3_nt: TGCAGCGTTGATTTAAGGCCCGGGGGGGGCTACACCTTC; cdr3_aa: CSVDLRPGGGYTF
v_call: TRBV7-2; j_call: TRBJ2-7; clone_size: -; d_call: -; cdr3_nt: TGTGCCAGCAGCTTCCATCAGGGGACCTACGAGCAGTACTTC; cdr3_aa: CASSFHQGTYEQYF
v_call: TRBV12-3/TRBV12-4; j_call: TRBJ1-5; clone_size: few; d_call: TRBD1; cdr3_nt: TGTGCCAGCAGTTGGGACAGGGGAAGTGGCAATCAGCCCCAGCATTTT; cdr3_aa: CASSWDRGSGNQPQHF
v_call: TRBV4-2; j_call: TRBJ1-6; clone_size: -; d_call: TRBD1; cdr3_nt: TGTGCCAGCAGCCACCCGGGACAGATTAATTCACCCCTCCACTTT; cdr3_aa: CASSHPGQINSPLHF
v_call: TRBV6-2/TRBV6-3; j_call: TRBJ2-1; clone_size: few; d_call: TRBD2; cdr3_nt: TGTGCCAGCAGTTACAGCCGGGACTATCCCAATGAGCAGTTCTTC; cdr3_aa: CASSYSRDYPNEQFF
v_call: TRBV3-1; j_call: TRBJ2-3; clone_size: few; d_call: -; cdr3_nt: TGTGCCAGCAGCCCTTTTGGGGGTACGACAGATACGCAGTATTTT; cdr3_aa: CASSPFGGTTDTQYF
v_call: TRBV5-6; j_call: TRBJ1-1; clone_size: -; d_call: -; cdr3_nt: TGTGCCAGCAGCTTGGCAAGCGGGGAAGCTTTCTTT; cdr3_aa: CASSLASGEAFF
v_call: TRBV14; j_call: TRBJ2-3; clone_size: -; d_call: TRBD1; cdr3_nt: TGTGCCAGCAGCCAAGCCGGGACAGGGACAGATACGCAGTATTTT; cdr3_aa: CASSQAGTGTDTQYF
v_call: TRBV24-1; j_call: TRBJ2-7; clone_size: -; d_call: TRBD1; cdr3_nt: TGTGCCACCTCACCGGACAGGGGACAATACGAGCAGTACTTC; cdr3_aa: CATSPDRGQYEQYF
v_call: TRBV19; j_call: TRBJ1-5; clone_size: -; d_call: -; cdr3_nt: TGTGCCAGTAGTATAGAGGACAATCAGCCCCAGCATTTT; cdr3_aa: CASSIEDNQPQHF
v_call: TRBV5-4; j_call: TRBJ2-1; clone_size: -; d_call: -; cdr3_nt: TGTGCCAGCAGCCTGGGTCGGGGCCCCGGCAATGAGCAGTTCTTC; cdr3_aa: CASSLGRGPGNEQFF
v_call: TRBV3-1; j_call: TRBJ1-4; clone_size: few; d_call: -; cdr3_nt: TGTGCCAGCAGCCAAGCCCGAGACCTTTACTCAACTAATGAAAAACTGTTTTTT; cdr3_aa: CASSQARDLYSTNEKLFF
v_call: TRBV6-2/TRBV6-3; j_call: TRBJ1-5; clone_size: -; d_call: -; cdr3_nt: TGTGCCAGCAGTGACCCCGGGAGCAATCAGCCCCAGCATTTT; cdr3_aa: CASSDPGSNQPQHF
v_call: TRBV11-3; j_call: TRBJ1-1; clone_size: -; d_call: -; cdr3_nt: TGTGCCAGCAGCTTAGGTGGAGGGCCCATGAACACTGAAGCTTTCTTT; cdr3_aa: CASSLGGGPMNTEAFF
v_call: TRBV6-5; j_call: TRBJ1-6; clone_size: -; d_call: TRBD1; cdr3_nt: TGTGCCAGCAGTACCGGGACAGGGGGTCCACCCCTCCACTTT; cdr3_aa: CASSTGTGGPPLHF
v_call: TRBV14; j_call: TRBJ1-6; clone_size: few; d_call: TRBD1; cdr3_nt: TGTGCCAGCAGCCAAGCCGGGACAGATTATTCACCCCTCCACTTT; cdr3_aa: CASSQAGTDYSPLHF
v_call: TRBV5-1; j_call: TRBJ2-1; clone_size: few; d_call: TRBD2; cdr3_nt: TGCGCCAGCAGCTCCGACATCTTAGCGGGAGGGCCAAACAATGAGCAGTTCTTC; cdr3_aa: CASSSDILAGGPNNEQFF
v_call: TRBV9; j_call: TRBJ1-1; clone_size: -; d_call: TRBD1; cdr3_nt: TGTGCCAGCAGCTCAAAACAGGGGATGAACACTGAAGCTTTCTTT; cdr3_aa: CASSSKQGMNTEAFF
v_call: TRBV7-9; j_call: TRBJ1-2; clone_size: -; d_call: -; cdr3_nt: TGTGCCAGCAGCTTCTCGACGGAGAACTATGGCTACACCTTC; cdr3_aa: CASSFSTENYGYTF
v_call: TRBV2; j_call: TRBJ1-1; clone_size: -; d_call: -; cdr3_nt: TGTGCCAGCAGTGAAGTAAGTTATTTGGGTGAGGACACTGAAGCTTTCTTT; cdr3_aa: CASSEVSYLGEDTEAFF
v_call: TRBV5-4; j_call: TRBJ2-2; clone_size: few; d_call: TRBD1; cdr3_nt: TGTGCCAGCAGCCTAGAACCAGGGGGCTACGGCACCGGGGAGCTGTTTTTT; cdr3_aa: CASSLEPGGYGTGELFF